This TCR beta chain came from a study of T cell repertoires in cytomegalovirus infection. Study information: An indication of both CMV infection and matching HLA type came from public TCR beta signatures.

Study-level points and caveats: Dominating the ex vivo response were TCR beta clonotypes that were CMV-specific and HLA-C-restricted.

CDR3 length equals 12 residues. CDR1 SGHNT and CDR2 YENEEA come from the germline V gene. V shed 5 bases and J shed 10 bases, with 12 bases lying between them. Only a few counts were recorded for this clonotype. The antigen is not known. TCRdb used MiXCR to reprocess the reads, holding one entry per CDR3 protein. The sample has 700,000 to 900,000 distinct CDR3 sequences; roughly 28% are singletons. Sample: cultured CD8+ T cells from PBMCs, taken from culture after CMV antigen stimulation. The origin of this receptor is a human donor in good health (CMV status not recorded). Some clones in this sample may be carry-over from other donors' samples. The chain uses TRBV11-3 and TRBJ2-1, with D hard to call. CDR3 in amino acids: CASSLSGVEQFF. The CDR3 DNA reads TGTGCCAGCAGCCTCTCGGGCGTCGAGCAGTTCTTC.